These 29 T cell receptor beta chains originate from one sample sequenced in a study of beta chain features in type 1 diabetes. The isolated RNA, all of it, was reverse transcribed, so expressed TCRB transcripts were what got sequenced. Sequenced by immunoSEQ multiplex PCR; TCRdb stores in-frame clones only, minus some. Of some 160,000 clones listed, approximately 8.7% are singletons. These receptors' targets are unknown. Study observations and caveats: Within each of all four CD4+ subsets, Type 1 diabetes patients had TCRB CDR3s that were moderately but significantly shorter.

Input material: central memory CD4+ T cells from blood. The receptor source for this set is a woman aged 25 to 39 with type 1 diabetes.

This clone was recorded a few times. The chain carries TRBV29-1 and TRBJ1-2; 10 positions agree with TRBD1. CDR3 size: 14 residues. V shed 7 bases and J 4 bases; nucleotides not matched to a gene: 9. CDR1 is SQVTM, CDR2 ANQGSEA, per germline. CDR3 DNA sequence: TGCAGCGCCGGGCGGGACAGGGGTTCCTATGGCTACACCTTC. Translating gives CSAGRDRGSYGYTF.

This clone was seen more than once but under ten times. The V gene is TRBV14, the J gene TRBJ2-1; 10 nucleotides match TRBD2. V was pared by 3 bases and J by 13 bases, with 6 bases of the junction left unmatched. The CDR3 totals 13 residues. The germline CDR1 and CDR2 sequences are SGHDN and FVKESK. CDR3 sequence: CASSQALAGEQFF. The CDR3 coding sequence is TGTGCCAGCAGCCAGGCTCTAGCGGGAGAACAGTTCTTC.

The chain has TRBV4-1 and TRBJ2-2, with 9 nucleotides matching TRBD2. The length of the CDR3 is 17 residues. Germline V gene lookup returns CDR1 MGHRA and CDR2 YSYEKL. J was trimmed by 7 bases and V by 0 bases; bases with no gene match: 9. The CDR3 nucleotides are TGCGCCAGCAGCCAAGATTTTCAAGCGGGAGGTCACGGGGAGCTGTTTTTT. Amino acid sequence: CASSQDFQAGGHGELFF.

The chain combines TRBV11-1 with TRBJ2-7; a possible D gene is TRBD2 (6 bases). Germline assignment: CDR1 SGHAT and CDR2 FQDESV (reference sequence). V lost 4 bases to trimming and J lost 4 bases, with 17 bases between them. This CDR3 has 15 residues. The CDR3 loop reads CASSSGVGVSYEQYF. For the CDR3, the DNA is TGTGCCAGCAGCTCGGGAGTCGGGGTTAGTTACGAGCAGTACTTC.

The rearrangement joins TRBV7-3 to TRBJ2-1, with a tentative D call TRBD2 (6 bases). Germline assignment: CDR1 SGHTA and CDR2 FQGTGA. The CDR3 covers 15 residues. Trimming removed 4 bases at V and 2 bases at J, with 12 bases between. As DNA, the CDR3 is TGTGCCAGCAGCTCTCTAGCGAATACCTACAATGAGCAGTTCTTC. Translation: CASSSLANTYNEQFF.

This clone was seen more than once but under ten times. The V call is TRBV28, the J call TRBJ1-1, with D perhaps TRBD1 (6 bases). The CDR3 extends over 12 amino acids. CDR1 and CDR2 (germline): MDHEN, SYDVKM. The V end lost 7 bases, the J end lost 7 bases, and 13 bases lay between the germline ends. The CDR3 bases are TGTGCCAGCAACTACAGGGCAGGTGAAGCTTTCTTT. It yields the protein CASNYRAGEAFF.

This clone showed up just a few times. The chain employs TRBV19 and TRBJ2-6; weak D call: TRBD1 (5 bases). This CDR3 has 16 residues. The germline V gene encodes CDR1 LNHDA and CDR2 SQIVND (reference sequence). Trimming left V 5 bases short and J 2 bases short, with 13 bases between. In nucleotides, the CDR3 is TGTGCCAGTAGTGCCGACAGTAACCCTGGGGCCAACGTCCTGACTTTC. Amino acids: CASSADSNPGANVLTF.

This sequence joins TRBV9 and TRBJ1-3; no firm D call. Trimming took off 0 bases at V and 4 bases at J, with 11 bases between the two ends. This CDR3 comprises 15 residues. CDR1 and CDR2 from the germline V gene are SGDLS and YYNGEE. CDR3 loop: CASSVAGGDGNTIYF. The CDR3 DNA follows: TGTGCCAGCAGCGTAGCGGGAGGTGACGGAAACACCATATATTTT.

The CDR3 sequence: CASSLAQLAAPDTQYF. CDR3 coding DNA: TGTGCCAGCAGCTTAGCGCAACTAGCGGCGCCAGATACGCAGTATTTT. The rearrangement joins TRBV7-9 to TRBJ2-3, with TRBD2 matching over 8 bases. Per the germline V gene, CDR1 is SEHNR and CDR2 is FQNEAQ (reference sequence). The CDR3 has 16 residues. J gave up 4 bases and V 0 bases, and 6 bases lay outside the gene matches.

This clone was recorded a few times. This sequence joins TRBV19 and TRBJ2-7, with a possible D match to TRBD1 (5 bases). The CDR3 has 15 residues. Germline values: CDR1 LNHDA, CDR2 SQIVND (reference sequence). The germline V and J ends were trimmed by 4 bases and 5 bases, with 18 bases remaining between them. The DNA for the CDR3 is TGTGCCAGTAGTACCTCGACAGACGGACGCCACGAGCAGTACTTC. It is translated as CASSTSTDGRHEQYF.

The V and J genes are TRBV28 and TRBJ1-5; D not resolved. V lost 5 bases, J lost 0 bases, and 14 bases lay in between. The CDR3 spans 16 residues. Germline V gene sequence: CDR1 MDHEN, CDR2 SYDVKM. The CDR3 nucleotides are TGTGCCAGCAGTGGTTCTAGAGGGCATAGCAATCAGCCCCAGCATTTT. Encoded protein: CASSGSRGHSNQPQHF.

The DNA for the CDR3 is TGTGCCAGCAGCTTATCTGTGGTGGCGGGCAGCTACGAGCAGTACTTC. Protein: CASSLSVVAGSYEQYF. The chain links TRBV11-2 to TRBJ2-7, with a possible D match to TRBD2 (5 bases). V lost 2 bases to trimming and J lost 3 bases, with 17 bases between them. The CDR3 is 16 amino acids. Germline V gives CDR1 SGHAT, CDR2 FQNNGV.

V gene TRBV11-2 combines with J gene TRBJ2-1, with TRBD1 as a possible D gene (5 bases). Per germline, CDR1 SGHAT and CDR2 FQNNGV. The length of the CDR3 is 15 residues. V was clipped by 0 bases and J by 2 bases, with 8 bases between them. CDR3 nucleotides: TGTGCCAGCAGCTTAGAACAGGTGACCTACAATGAGCAGTTCTTC. It is translated as CASSLEQVTYNEQFF.

The chain links TRBV7-9 to TRBJ2-7; no clear D. The V end lost 0 bases, the J end lost 1 base, and 10 bases lay between the germline ends. CDR1 and CDR2 from the germline V gene are SEHNR and FQNEAQ (reference sequence). This CDR3 is built from 15 residues. The CDR3 coding sequence is TGTGCCAGCAGCTTAGCGGGCAGGAAGTCCTACGAGCAGTACTTC. This sequence encodes CASSLAGRKSYEQYF.

The chain joins TRBV5-1 to TRBJ1-5; possibly TRBD1 for D (6 bases). V lost 4 bases to trimming and J lost 4 bases, with 12 bases between them. Germline V lookup: CDR1 SGHRS, CDR2 YFSETQ. CDR3 length: 14 amino acids. The CDR3 here is CASSPDSGNQPQHF. CDR3 in DNA: TGCGCCAGCAGCCCGGACAGTGGGAATCAGCCCCAGCATTTT.

This clone was seen more than once but under ten times. The chain's CDR3 is CASSTAKDEQFF. The CDR3 nucleotides read TGTGCCAGCAGCACAGCCAAAGATGAGCAGTTCTTC. This rearrangement joins TRBV6-5 to TRBJ2-1; D is uncertain. The CDR3 covers 12 residues. Trimming left V 6 bases short and J 8 bases short, with 11 bases between. Looked up from germline, CDR1 is MNHEY and CDR2 is SVGAGI.

The chain couples TRBV20-1 to TRBJ1-1; the D gene is possibly TRBD1 (6 bases). Germline V gene sequence: CDR1 DFQATT, CDR2 SNEGSKA (reference sequence). CDR3 length equals 11 residues. V lost 6 bases, J lost 7 bases, and 12 bases lay in between. The CDR3 bases are TGCAGTGCATTGGACAGCCTTGAAGCTTTCTTT. Its translation: CSALDSLEAFF.

V usage is TRBV5-6 and J usage is TRBJ2-3, with D tentatively TRBD2 (5 bases). V was clipped by 0 bases and J by 0 bases, with 11 bases between them. Germline V gene lookup returns CDR1 SGHDT and CDR2 YYEEEE. The CDR3 has 16 residues. The CDR3 region is CASSLVEAESTDTQYF. As DNA, the CDR3 is TGTGCCAGCAGCTTGGTTGAAGCGGAGAGCACAGATACGCAGTATTTT.

The V call is TRBV28, the J call TRBJ1-5; 9 positions agree with TRBD1. The CDR3 is 15 residues long. Germline CDR1 reads MDHEN; CDR2 reads SYDVKM. With 7 bases clipped from V and 5 bases from J, the junction kept 9 bases outside the gene matches. CDR3 sequence (DNA): TGTGCCAGCATCTTCCGACAGGGGGTCCATCAGCCCCAGCATTTT. It specifies CASIFRQGVHQPQHF.

This clone was counted between two and nine times. The V and J genes are TRBV2 and TRBJ1-4; D is unresolved. Trimming cost V 9 bases and J 8 bases, with 16 bases left between them. Germline loops: CDR1 SNHLY, CDR2 FYNNEI. This CDR3 region has 13 residues. The CDR3 DNA follows: TGTGCCAGTCGACGGGGAGAGGAGGAAAAACTGTTTTTT. It is translated as CASRRGEEEKLFF.

The chain uses TRBV6-1 and TRBJ1-5; the D is unclear. V was trimmed by 4 bases and J by 2 bases, leaving 12 bases between them. The CDR3 is 15 residues long. Germline V gene data show CDR1 as MNHNS and CDR2 as SASEGT. CDR3 amino acids: CASSATVSGNQPQHF. CDR3 DNA sequence: TGTGCCAGCAGTGCCACAGTATCGGGCAATCAGCCCCAGCATTTT.

This chain joins TRBV19 and TRBJ2-1; tentative D call: TRBD2 (5 bases). The CDR3 has 14 amino acids. V lost 5 bases to trimming and J lost 2 bases, with 10 bases between them. Germline V gene sequence: CDR1 LNHDA, CDR2 SQIVND (reference sequence). The CDR3 region has the DNA TGTGCCAGTAGTTCGGGGTTGCCCTACAATGAGCAGTTCTTC. It yields the protein CASSSGLPYNEQFF.

The rearrangement links TRBV29-1 to TRBJ1-2; TRBD1 is a possible D gene (5 bases). The CDR3 sequence is 14 residues long. With 7 bases removed from V and 1 base from J, the gap between germline ends came to 16 bases. CDR1 and CDR2 from the germline V gene are SQVTM and ANQGSEA. This CDR3 is CSAKGPQVNYGYTF. CDR3 DNA: TGCAGCGCCAAGGGGCCCCAAGTTAACTATGGCTACACCTTC.

V gene TRBV15 combines with J gene TRBJ2-5, with TRBD1 identical over 7 bases. This CDR3 is built from 17 residues. Germline CDR1 and CDR2: LNHNV and YYDKDF (reference sequence). V lost 0 bases to trimming and J lost 9 bases; unmatched junction nucleotides: 16. Here the CDR3 reads CATSRDPPAGTVYAQYF. The CDR3, as DNA: TGTGCCACCAGCAGAGATCCCCCGGCCGGGACAGTTTATGCCCAGTACTTC.

This clone was counted between two and nine times. The chain combines TRBV29-1 with TRBJ2-1; TRBD1 matches 9 bases. The CDR3 runs to 13 residues. Germline CDR1 SQVTM, CDR2 ANQGSEA. The ends lost 5 bases at V and 7 bases at J; junction bases unmatched: 6. The CDR3 spells CSVPGQGYNEQFF. CDR3 DNA: TGCAGCGTTCCCGGACAGGGGTATAATGAGCAGTTCTTC.

This clone was observed a few times. The chain combines TRBV9 with TRBJ2-2; 8 nucleotides align to TRBD1. The CDR3 consists of 15 residues. Germline-derived CDR1 and CDR2 are SGDLS and YYNGEE. V lost 7 bases to trimming and J lost 0 bases; unmatched junction nucleotides: 5. The CDR3 DNA is TGTGCCAGCCGACTGACAGGGGCGAACACCGGGGAGCTGTTTTTT. Translating gives CASRLTGANTGELFF.

This clone has a count of ten or more. The chain employs TRBV19 and TRBJ2-1; 15 bases agree with TRBD2. The CDR3 loop spans 15 amino acids. Germline V gives CDR1 LNHDA, CDR2 SQIVND (reference sequence). Losses at the gene ends were 7 bases for V and 14 bases for J; bases not matched to a gene: 12. Here the CDR3 DNA reads TGTGCCAGTAACCTGGGACTAGCGGGAGGCCGATTGGAGTTCTTC. It yields the protein CASNLGLAGGRLEFF.

The rearrangement joins TRBV5-1 to TRBJ1-2, with TRBD1 matching 7 bases. The CDR3 is 14 amino acids. Germline CDR1 is SGHRS and CDR2 is YFSETQ. J was trimmed by 1 base and V by 4 bases; bases with no gene match: 4. CDR3 nucleotide sequence: TGCGCCAGCAGCCTCGGGACAGTTAACTATGGCTACACCTTC. Amino acid sequence: CASSLGTVNYGYTF.

The chain is built from TRBV14 and TRBJ2-7, with TRBD2 matching 9 bases. Germline trimming cut 5 bases from V and 3 bases from J; bases unmatched to any gene: 5. The V gene's germline CDR1 is SGHDN and CDR2 FVKESK. CDR3 size: 14 residues. CDR3 residues: CASSGTSSGYEQYF. The CDR3 bases are TGTGCCAGCAGCGGGACTAGCTCTGGCTACGAGCAGTACTTC.